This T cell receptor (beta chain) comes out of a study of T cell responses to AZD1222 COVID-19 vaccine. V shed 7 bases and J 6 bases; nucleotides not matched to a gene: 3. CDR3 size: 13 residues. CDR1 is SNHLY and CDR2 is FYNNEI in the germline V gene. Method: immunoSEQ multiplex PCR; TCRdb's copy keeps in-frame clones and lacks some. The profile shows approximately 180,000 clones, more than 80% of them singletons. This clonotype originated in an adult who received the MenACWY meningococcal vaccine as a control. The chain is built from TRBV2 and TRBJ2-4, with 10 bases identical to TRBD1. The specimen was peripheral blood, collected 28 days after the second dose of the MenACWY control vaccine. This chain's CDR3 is CASKDRGINIQYF. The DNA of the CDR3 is TGTGCCAGCAAGGACAGGGGGATAAACATTCAGTACTTC.